The sample holds a few counts of the clone carrying this T cell receptor (beta chain). With V trimmed by 1 base and J by 6 bases, 4 bases remained unmatched. The CDR3 runs 14 residues. Germline lookup yields CDR1 LNHNV and CDR2 YYDKDF (reference sequence). The data belong to a study of cytomegalovirus exposure and HLA in healthy donors. Study information: The study placed around 80% of its approximately 400 genotyped donors in the Caucasian-associated ancestry cluster.

PCR employed 60 Vbeta and 13 Jbeta primers. Clones were sequenced by immunoSEQ multiplex PCR, and TCRdb holds only the in-frame ones, with some missing. The table lists around 150,000 clones, about 75% of them singletons. Source material: PBMCs. V gene TRBV15 combines with J gene TRBJ1-2; TRBD1 agrees at 8 bases. The TCR comes from a woman between 40 and 55 years old in good health and CMV-seronegative. The CDR3 sequence is CATSRGTGGNGYTF. The CDR3 DNA follows: TGTGCCACCAGCAGAGGTACAGGGGGGAATGGCTACACCTTC.